These 28 T cell receptor beta chains were sequenced from one sample in a study of breast tumors, draining lymph nodes, adjacent tissues. TCRdb reprocessed the multiplex PCR reads via MiXCR and lists one record per CDR3 protein. This sample yields fewer than 25,000 distinct CDR3 sequences, of which almost 70% are seen a single time; more than 20% belongs to the top ten. The sample taken for sequencing was tumor-adjacent breast tissue. The receptors were gathered from a female donor with breast cancer. Some clones in this sample may be carry-over from other donors' samples.

This sequence joins TRBV10-2 and TRBJ2-3; no reliable D call. The CDR3 totals 10 residues. Trimming removed 9 bases at V and 6 bases at J, with 7 bases between. The germline gives CDR1 WSHSY, CDR2 SAAADI. Here the CDR3 reads CASYYDTQYF. CDR3 DNA: TGCGCCAGTTACTATGATACGCAGTATTTT.

Written as DNA, the CDR3 is TGTGCCAGCAGCCAAAAGGGGGCCTTGAGCTCCTACGAGCAGTACTTC. It translates to CASSQKGALSSYEQYF. The chain employs TRBV3-1 and TRBJ2-7, with TRBD1 matching 7 bases. Germline CDR1 reads LGHDT; CDR2 reads YNNKEL (reference sequence). V trimming: 2 bases; J trimming: 0 bases; junction bases outside the gene matches: 7. The CDR3 loop spans 16 amino acids.

This sequence joins TRBV4-1 and TRBJ2-7, with 11 bases lining up with TRBD1. The trim removed 3 bases at V and 3 bases at J, leaving 4 bases unmatched. The CDR3 loop spans 15 amino acids. The germline gives CDR1 MGHRA, CDR2 YSYEKL. The CDR3 bases are TGCGCCAGCAGCCAGCCGGGACAGGGGGACTACGAGCAGTACTTC. This sequence encodes CASSQPGQGDYEQYF.

The chain joins TRBV5-6 to TRBJ2-5, with 8 bases aligning to TRBD1. The germline V gene encodes CDR1 SGHDT and CDR2 YYEEEE. This CDR3 is 16 amino acids long. The V segment lost 3 bases and the J segment 5 bases; nucleotides outside the gene matches: 12. As DNA, the CDR3 is TGTGCCAGCAGCTGGAACCCAGGGGGCGGCAGGGAGACCCAGTACTTC. Amino acids: CASSWNPGGGRETQYF.

This chain joins TRBV2 and TRBJ2-1, with D unresolved. The CDR3 contains 11 residues. Trimming cost V 7 bases and J 8 bases, with 9 bases left between them. CDR1 and CDR2 from the germline V gene are SNHLY and FYNNEI. In DNA, the CDR3 is TGTGCCAGCAAGGTAGTGCATGAGCAGTTCTTC. Translated, it gives CASKVVHEQFF. The variable domain in full, with the rest retrieved from reference TRBV2 and TRBJ2-1, is EPEVTQTPSHQVTQMGQEVILRCVPISNHLYFYWYRQILGQKVEFLVSFYNNEISEKSEIFDDQFSVERPDGSNFTLKIRSTKLEDSAMYFCASKVVHEQFFGPGTRLTVL.

V gene TRBV29-1 combines with J gene TRBJ2-7, with 10 bases identical to TRBD2. The CDR3 sequence is 17 residues long. With V trimmed by 4 bases and J by 5 bases, 17 bases remained unmatched. The germline V gene encodes CDR1 SQVTM and CDR2 ANQGSEA. In DNA, the CDR3 is TGCAGCGTTGGACTAGCGGGTACCGTTGGCGGGCGGAACGAGCAGTACTTC. Protein sequence: CSVGLAGTVGGRNEQYF.

V gene TRBV30 combines with J gene TRBJ1-2; no firm D call. The CDR3 has 10 residues. CDR1 is GTSNPN, CDR2 SVGIG, per germline (reference sequence). The ends were cut back, 4 bases at V and 3 bases at J, with 3 bases in the middle. CDR3 region: CAWKDYGYTF. The CDR3 coding sequence is TGTGCCTGGAAAGACTATGGCTACACCTTC.

The J gene is TRBJ2-3, the V gene TRBV15, with 7 nucleotides matching TRBD1. The trim removed 0 bases at V and 4 bases at J, leaving 4 bases unmatched. In germline, CDR1 is LNHNV, CDR2 YYDKDF (reference sequence). The CDR3 loop spans 15 amino acids. CDR3 bases: TGTGCCACCAGCAGAGATCGACAGGGAGCAGATACGCAGTATTTT. Translating it yields CATSRDRQGADTQYF.

The rearrangement uses TRBV20-1 and TRBJ1-5; D might be TRBD1 (6 bases). CDR1 is DFQATT and CDR2 is SNEGSKA in the germline V gene (reference sequence). CDR3 length: 13 residues. The germline V and J ends were trimmed by 1 base and 6 bases, with 10 bases remaining between them. The CDR3 DNA reads as TGCAGTGCTAGAGGACAGGCTTTTCAGCCCCAGCATTTT. The encoded protein is CSARGQAFQPQHF.

This chain uses TRBV20-1 with TRBJ1-5; TRBD1 matches 7 bases. The CDR3 spans 15 residues. V was pared by 3 bases and J by 9 bases, with 14 bases of the junction left unmatched. Per the germline V gene, CDR1 is DFQATT and CDR2 is SNEGSKA (reference sequence). The CDR3 bases are TGCAGTGCTAGTGATCAGACAGGGCCACTAGTGCCCCAGCATTTT. Its translation is CSASDQTGPLVPQHF.

CDR3 bases: TGCGCCAGCAGCTCAACAGGGTATGGTACAGATACGCAGTATTTT. This translates into CASSSTGYGTDTQYF. V gene TRBV5-1 combines with J gene TRBJ2-3; a possible D gene is TRBD1 (6 bases). V lost 3 bases, J lost 3 bases, and 14 bases lay in between. Germline V gives CDR1 SGHRS, CDR2 YFSETQ. The CDR3 loop spans 15 amino acids. The full variable domain, its missing parts supplied by reference TRBV5-1 and TRBJ2-3, is KAGVTQTPRYLIKTRGQQVTLSCSPISGHRSVSWYQQTPGQGLQFLFEYFSETQRNKGNFPGRFSGRQFSNSRSEMNVSTLELGDSALYLCASSSTGYGTDTQYFGPGTRLTVL.

There are many counts of this clonotype. The J gene is TRBJ2-3, the V gene TRBV28; 10 nucleotides line up with TRBD2. Germline V gene sequence: CDR1 MDHEN, CDR2 SYDVKM. V was pared by 3 bases and J by 6 bases, with 0 bases of the junction left unmatched. This CDR3 has 13 residues. The CDR3 loop is CASSLGLADTQYF. DNA for the CDR3: TGTGCCAGCAGTTTGGGACTAGCGGATACGCAGTATTTT.

The chain carries TRBV2 and TRBJ1-6; D not resolved. Deletions cut 3 bases from V and 9 bases from J, with 6 bases between. Germline CDR1 is SNHLY and CDR2 is FYNNEI. This CDR3 has 12 amino acids. The CDR3 region has the DNA TGTGCCAGCAGTGAGATCCTTTCACCCCTCCACTTT. Its translation: CASSEILSPLHF.

This clonotype is medium-sized within its sample. The genes are TRBV7-2 and TRBJ1-2; TRBD1 is a possible D gene (5 bases). The CDR3 loop spans 14 amino acids. V lost 8 bases, J lost 2 bases, and 15 bases lay in between. CDR1 SGHTA and CDR2 FQGNSA come from the germline V gene. CDR3 residues: CASRRQRQNYGYTF. The CDR3 coding sequence is TGTGCCAGCCGAAGACAGCGGCAAAACTATGGCTACACCTTC.

V usage is TRBV10-2 and J usage is TRBJ2-1; 9 nucleotides match TRBD2. The CDR3 contains 14 residues. Germline CDR1 WSHSY, CDR2 SAAADI. Trimming took 3 bases from V and 7 from J; bases not matched to a gene: 4. CDR3 coding DNA: TGCGCCAGCAGTGATAGCGGGAGAGCAAATGAGCAGTTCTTC. Translated, it gives CASSDSGRANEQFF.

The rearrangement joins TRBV5-6 to TRBJ2-7; TRBD2 agrees at 14 bases. With V trimmed by 4 bases and J by 3 bases, 3 bases remained unmatched. This CDR3 is 15 amino acids long. Germline V gene sequence: CDR1 SGHDT, CDR2 YYEEEE. CDR3 residues: CASSAGLAGDYEQYF. CDR3 bases: TGTGCCAGCAGCGCGGGACTAGCGGGAGACTACGAGCAGTACTTC.

With regard to this clonotype: One end of the junction is discordant with germline, which a read error may explain. The chain is built from TRBV7-9 and TRBJ1-2, with D uncertain. From germline, CDR1 is SEHNR and CDR2 FQNEAQ (reference sequence). The CDR3 length is 16 residues. CDR3 nucleotide sequence: TGTGCCAGCAGCCAGAGTGGGAACCGAGCTAACGATGGCTACACTTTC. This codes for CASSQSGNRANDGYTF.

This chain joins TRBV19 and TRBJ1-5; D remains unclear. The CDR3 is 15 residues long. V shed 1 base and J shed 2 bases, with 9 bases lying between them. Germline V gene sequence: CDR1 LNHDA, CDR2 SQIVND (reference sequence). In DNA form, the CDR3 reads TGTGCCAGTAGTATAGGGACTCACGGCAATCAGCCCCAGCATTTT. Residues: CASSIGTHGNQPQHF. Supplemented by reference TRBV19 and TRBJ1-5, the full variable domain reads DGGITQSPKYLFRKEGQNVTLSCEQNLNHDAMYWYRQDPGQGLRLIYYSQIVNDFQKGDIAEGYSVSREKKESFPLTVTSAQKNPTAFYLCASSIGTHGNQPQHFGDGTRLSIL.

The V call is TRBV20-1, the J call TRBJ2-3; 8 nucleotides align to TRBD2. Germline V gene data show CDR1 as DFQATT and CDR2 as SNEGSKA (reference sequence). The V gene end was trimmed by 6 bases and the J gene end by 0 bases; junction bases not matched to a gene: 5. This CDR3 has 14 amino acids. This CDR3 reads CSATGTRSTDTQYF. CDR3 DNA: TGCAGTGCAACCGGGACTAGAAGCACAGATACGCAGTATTTT.

The sample holds one count of this clonotype. The germline gene is not matched at one end of the junction; a read error may be the cause. The J gene is TRBJ1-2, the V gene TRBV6-1; D is undetermined. CDR1 is MNHNS and CDR2 is SASEGT in the germline V gene. CDR3 length: 11 amino acids. DNA of the CDR3: TGTGCCAGCAGGGAAGTCTATGGCTACACCTTC. Translating gives CASREVYGYTF.

This rearrangement joins TRBV5-5 to TRBJ2-1; D perhaps matches TRBD1 (5 bases). Germline lookup yields CDR1 SGHKS and CDR2 YYEKEE (reference sequence). This CDR3 is built from 15 residues. Deletions cut 0 bases from V and 3 bases from J, with 10 bases between. Here the CDR3 reads CASSLEPRVYNEQFF. The CDR3 DNA reads TGTGCCAGCAGCTTGGAGCCCAGGGTCTACAATGAGCAGTTCTTC.

V is TRBV25-1 and J is TRBJ2-2; D gene ambiguous. The CDR3 totals 13 residues. Germline CDR1 and CDR2: MGHDK and SYGVNS. Between the trimmed V and J ends, which lost 0 bases and 7 bases, there was a span of 6 bases. The CDR3 region is CASSEYENGELFF. The CDR3 DNA sequence: TGTGCCAGCAGTGAATATGAGAACGGGGAGCTGTTTTTT.

Within the sample, this clonotype is medium-sized. The J gene is TRBJ1-4, the V gene TRBV7-9; 8 bases line up with TRBD1. CDR1 and CDR2 from the germline V gene are SEHNR and FQNEAQ (reference sequence). V shed 5 bases and J 8 bases; nucleotides not matched to a gene: 7. The length of the CDR3 is 14 residues. CDR3 sequence: CASSQGQGREKLFF. In DNA, the CDR3 is TGTGCCAGCAGCCAAGGACAGGGTCGGGAAAAACTGTTTTTT.

The chain is built from TRBV10-3 and TRBJ1-3; D not resolved. The germline CDR1 and CDR2 sequences are ENHRY and SYGVKD. V was shortened by 10 bases and J by 0 bases, with 13 bases between the two germline ends. The CDR3 is 14 amino acids. The CDR3 region has the DNA TGTGCCACCTCCCAGACCTTCTCTGGAAACACCATATATTTT. Translation gives CATSQTFSGNTIYF.

V usage is TRBV20-1 and J usage is TRBJ2-1; D possibly uses TRBD1 or TRBD2 (6 bases each). Germline V gives CDR1 DFQATT, CDR2 SNEGSKA (reference sequence). Trimming took off 0 bases at V and 4 bases at J, with 13 bases between the two ends. This CDR3 spans 15 amino acids. The CDR3 DNA reads TGCAGTGCTAGAGAGGACGGAGGGGGGTACAATGAGCAGTTCTTC. Amino acid sequence: CSAREDGGGYNEQFF.

The genes are TRBV20-1 and TRBJ1-6; 7 positions agree with TRBD1. V lost 0 bases, J lost 10 bases, and 0 bases stayed unmatched. CDR1 and CDR2 from the germline V gene are DFQATT and SNEGSKA (reference sequence). The CDR3 has 12 residues. CDR3 in amino acids: CSAREGQSPLHF. In DNA, the CDR3 is TGCAGTGCTAGAGAGGGACAGTCACCCCTCCACTTT.

This clonotype was seen just once. The chain employs TRBV20-1 and TRBJ2-7; 9 bases match TRBD1. The CDR3 length is 12 residues. Looked up from germline, CDR1 is DFQATT and CDR2 is SNEGSKA (reference sequence). V shed 6 bases, J shed 7 bases, and the junction held 7 bases outside the gene matches. Written as DNA, the CDR3 is TGCAGTGCGAGGACAGGGGAGTGGGAGCAGTACTTC. Encoded protein: CSARTGEWEQYF.

The rearrangement links TRBV10-1 to TRBJ2-7, with TRBD2 matching over 11 bases. Trimming took 3 bases from V and 3 from J; bases not matched to a gene: 4. Germline-derived CDR1 and CDR2 are WNHNN and SYGVQD (reference sequence). The CDR3 has 15 amino acids. This CDR3 is CASSESSGRLYEQYF. The CDR3, as DNA: TGCGCCAGCAGTGAATCTAGCGGGAGGCTCTACGAGCAGTACTTC.